This T cell receptor beta chain was sequenced during a study of naive and memory T cell subsets. This clonotype came up many times. Its antigen is currently unknown. One end of the junction is discordant with germline, which a read error may explain. Study-wide results and limits: A clonotype means one alpha or beta sequence, not an alpha/beta pair.

From germline, CDR1 is ENHRY and CDR2 SYGVKD. CDR3 size: 12 residues. An equimolar mix of two oligonucleotides served as the beta constant-region primer for TRBC1 and TRBC2. The cDNA 3' end received a ligated single-stranded oligonucleotide carrying the SP2 primer and a 12-nucleotide UMI. TCRdb itself ran the UMI-ligation and nested PCR reads through MiXCR, one entry per CDR3 protein. The data show around 23,000 distinct CDR3 sequences, with 11% seen just once and 15% to 20% held by the top ten. The chain links TRBV10-3 to TRBJ1-5, with D perhaps TRBD1 (6 bases). This TCR came from a human donor in good health. The sample consisted of central memory CD8+ T cells from blood. Here the CDR3 reads CAISESGQPEHF. CDR3 DNA: TGTGCCATCAGTGAGTCTGGACAGCCCGAGCATTTT.